These 31 T cell receptor beta chains were sequenced from one sample in a study of early T cells in non-severe SARS-CoV-2 infection. From the 5' RACE reads, TCRdb called clonotypes with MiXCR, one entry per CDR3 protein. Of about 100,000 distinct CDR3 sequences detected, 11% appear once; the ten largest clones hold more than 6.5%. Sequences were obtained from whole blood. The receptors originated from an adult who was a healthcare worker with PCR-confirmed SARS-CoV-2 infection or an uninfected control (not recorded which).

This clonotype was seen at least ten times. The rearrangement uses TRBV6-2 or TRBV6-3 and TRBJ1-5; D might be TRBD1 (6 bases). The CDR3 is 13 residues long. The V and J ends lost 4 bases and 2 bases respectively, with 6 bases between them. Germline V gene lookup returns CDR1 MNHEY and CDR2 SVGEGT. The CDR3 DNA reads as TGTGCCAGCAGTTGGACAGGCAATCAGCCCCAGCATTTT. The encoded protein is CASSWTGNQPQHF.

This clonotype appeared many times. The V call is TRBV7-2, the J call TRBJ2-3, with a tentative D call TRBD1 (5 bases). The CDR3 has 17 amino acids. Germline V gives CDR1 SGHTA, CDR2 FQGNSA. V dropped 0 bases and J dropped 6 bases, with 19 bases sitting between them. CDR3 sequence: CASSLALGRVSADTQYF. The CDR3, as DNA: TGTGCCAGCAGCTTAGCGCTCGGCAGGGTATCAGCGGATACGCAGTATTTT.

The chain has TRBV2 and TRBJ2-4; 7 bases fit TRBD2. The CDR3 length is 16 residues. CDR1 is SNHLY, CDR2 FYNNEI, per germline. Trimming removed 7 bases from V and 1 base from J; junction bases left unmatched: 10. The CDR3 DNA is TGTGCCAGCACTCTAGCGGTAATGGGGGCCAAAAACATTCAGTACTTC. Protein: CASTLAVMGAKNIQYF.

The chain has TRBV20-1 and TRBJ1-2; D is unresolved. V dropped 5 bases and J dropped 1 base, with 11 bases sitting between them. The V gene's germline CDR1 is DFQATT and CDR2 SNEGSKA (reference sequence). This CDR3 is built from 13 residues. The CDR3 sequence: CSAPSDLNYGYTF. CDR3 sequence (DNA): TGCAGTGCTCCTTCTGACCTTAACTATGGCTACACCTTC.

To note about this clonotype: Given a much more abundant clone one base away, this may be a read error. The rearrangement links TRBV15 to TRBJ2-7; no clear D. Per the germline V gene, CDR1 is LNHNV and CDR2 is YYDKDF (reference sequence). CDR3 length equals 14 residues. The CDR3 bases are TGTGCCACCAGCAGAGATCTAAGCTCCTACGTGCAGTACTTC. The encoded protein is CATSRDLSSYVQYF.

In this sample, this clonotype turned up a few times. The rearrangement links TRBV12-3 or TRBV12-4 to TRBJ1-1, with D hard to call. Trimming took off 5 bases at V and 6 bases at J, with 13 bases between the two ends. The CDR3 is 13 residues long. For the CDR3, the DNA is TGTGCCAGCAGTCCTAGACAAGCCTCTGAAGCTTTCTTT. As protein: CASSPRQASEAFF.

This clonotype was observed at least ten times. The gene calls are TRBV11-2 and TRBJ2-3, with D unclear. Trimming pared 1 base from V and 4 bases from J, leaving 15 bases between. The CDR3 length is 16 residues. CDR1 is SGHAT and CDR2 is FQNNGV in the germline V gene. As DNA, the CDR3 is TGTGCCAGCAGCTTAGCTCCCAACCCGGCGGCAGATACGCAGTATTTT. Its translation is CASSLAPNPAADTQYF.

This clonotype has a handful of counts. The chain links TRBV29-1 to TRBJ2-7; TRBD1 matches 7 bases. This CDR3 has 13 amino acids. Looked up from germline, CDR1 is SQVTM and CDR2 is ANQGSEA. V was pared by 4 bases and J by 2 bases, with 5 bases of the junction left unmatched. As DNA, the CDR3 is TGCAGCGTTGGAACAGGGGCAACCTACGAGCAGTACTTC. Translating gives CSVGTGATYEQYF.

This clonotype was counted at least ten times. V gene TRBV2 combines with J gene TRBJ2-1; D perhaps matches TRBD2 (6 bases). Germline V gene data show CDR1 as SNHLY and CDR2 as FYNNEI. This CDR3 is 16 amino acids long. V was cut by 6 bases and J by 3 bases, with 18 bases left in between. CDR3 protein: CASRNNMEAGYNEQFF. DNA of the CDR3: TGTGCCAGCAGAAACAACATGGAAGCGGGCTACAATGAGCAGTTCTTC.

This clonotype has ten or more counts. The CDR3 reads CSAPGLIYNEQFF. CDR3 bases: TGCAGTGCCCCGGGACTGATCTACAATGAGCAGTTCTTC. V is TRBV20-1 and J is TRBJ2-1; D may be TRBD2 (6 bases). This CDR3 has 13 amino acids. Trimming removed 6 bases at V and 3 bases at J, with 12 bases between. Germline V gene lookup returns CDR1 DFQATT and CDR2 SNEGSKA (reference sequence).

This clonotype was observed many times. The chain employs TRBV28 and TRBJ1-1, with D unclear. The CDR3 has 15 residues. Germline-derived CDR1 and CDR2 are MDHEN and SYDVKM. V was clipped by 6 bases and J by 0 bases, with 14 bases between them. CDR3 sequence: CASSPRTDMNTEAFF. CDR3 DNA sequence: TGTGCCAGCAGCCCAAGGACGGATATGAACACTGAAGCTTTCTTT.

V gene TRBV28 combines with J gene TRBJ1-5; no clear D. V was pared by 2 bases and J by 6 bases, with 5 bases between. The germline CDR1 and CDR2 sequences are MDHEN and SYDVKM. CDR3 length: 12 residues. CDR3 DNA sequence: TGTGCCAGCAGTTTAAAATTTCAGCCCCAGCATTTT. Amino acids: CASSLKFQPQHF.

This clonotype was counted at least ten times. V gene TRBV6-6 combines with J gene TRBJ2-7, with D uncertain. V lost 7 bases to trimming and J lost 2 bases, with 18 bases between them. The germline V gene encodes CDR1 MNHNY and CDR2 SVGAGI (reference sequence). There are 15 residues in the CDR3. CDR3 sequence reads: CASKGWQKGTYEQYF. Here the CDR3 DNA reads TGTGCCAGCAAAGGTTGGCAGAAGGGAACCTACGAGCAGTACTTC.

Details on this clonotype: This clone may be a read error of a much larger clone one base away. This rearrangement joins TRBV18 to TRBJ2-1; D is uncertain. Per germline, CDR1 KGHSH and CDR2 LQKENI. This CDR3 has 13 amino acids. The CDR3 DNA sequence: TGTGCCCGCTCACCAATGTCCTACAATGAGCAGTTCTTC. It encodes CARSPMSYNEQFF.

This clonotype was seen a few times. This rearrangement joins TRBV20-1 to TRBJ2-7; D unresolved. CDR3 length: 10 residues. CDR1 DFQATT and CDR2 SNEGSKA come from the germline V gene (reference sequence). V was cut by 6 bases and J by 8 bases, with 11 bases left in between. The CDR3 nucleotides are TGCAGTGCGAGACCGCTGCAGCAGTACTTC. It specifies CSARPLQQYF.

This clonotype occurred many times. V and J are TRBV20-1 and TRBJ2-7; D not certain. Germline-derived CDR1 and CDR2 are DFQATT and SNEGSKA (reference sequence). V was pared by 3 bases and J by 0 bases, with 15 bases between. This CDR3 comprises 15 residues. The CDR3 sequence: CSASRGGGISYEQYF. The CDR3 nucleotides read TGCAGTGCTAGCCGCGGCGGTGGAATCTCCTACGAGCAGTACTTC.

The chain has TRBV20-1 and TRBJ1-2; a possible D gene is TRBD1 (6 bases). Germline V gene lookup returns CDR1 DFQATT and CDR2 SNEGSKA (reference sequence). V was pared by 5 bases and J by 4 bases, with 17 bases between. There are 14 residues in the CDR3. DNA of the CDR3: TGCAGTGCTGGGGACACTTCCCTGACCTATGGCTACACCTTC. Translating it yields CSAGDTSLTYGYTF.

This clonotype has only a few counts. CDR3 in amino acids: CSASGRGVHEQFF. DNA for the CDR3: TGCAGTGCTAGTGGTAGGGGCGTCCATGAGCAGTTCTTC. This chain uses TRBV20-1 with TRBJ2-1; weak D call: TRBD1 (5 bases). The V and J ends lost 3 bases and 8 bases respectively, with 14 bases between them. Germline CDR1 DFQATT, CDR2 SNEGSKA (reference sequence). The CDR3 length is 13 residues.

This chain joins TRBV20-1 and TRBJ1-3; D is unclear. The CDR3 contains 11 residues. CDR1 DFQATT and CDR2 SNEGSKA come from the germline V gene (reference sequence). The ends were cut back, 3 bases at V and 0 bases at J, with 0 bases in the middle. This chain's CDR3 is CSASSGNTIYF. The CDR3 DNA follows: TGCAGTGCTAGCTCTGGAAACACCATATATTTT.

There are many counts of this clonotype. The chain uses TRBV15 and TRBJ2-1, with 7 bases aligning to TRBD2. The germline V gene encodes CDR1 LNHNV and CDR2 YYDKDF (reference sequence). This CDR3 region has 15 residues. V shed 3 bases and J 7 bases; nucleotides not matched to a gene: 9. The CDR3 reads CATSSFRDYKNEQFF. CDR3 bases: TGTGCCACCAGCAGTTTCCGGGACTATAAGAATGAGCAGTTCTTC.

This clonotype was seen repeatedly, ten times or more. The J gene is TRBJ2-1, the V gene TRBV11-2; 10 bases are a match to TRBD2. The CDR3 is 15 residues long. Germline loops: CDR1 SGHAT, CDR2 FQNNGV. V shed 4 bases, J shed 5 bases, and the junction held 5 bases outside the gene matches. The CDR3, as DNA: TGTGCCAGCAGCTCCGGACTAGCGGTTAACAATGAGCAGTTCTTC. Its protein is CASSSGLAVNNEQFF.

This clonotype has at least ten counts. J is TRBJ2-2 and V is TRBV7-6; 8 bases match TRBD2. Germline loops: CDR1 SGHVS, CDR2 FNYEAQ. V lost 2 bases and J lost 6; bases outside the gene matches: 11. The CDR3 totals 17 residues. The CDR3 bases are TGTGCCAGCAGCTTAACACAGCGGGAGTTTTGGGCCGGGGAGCTGTTTTTT. Its protein is CASSLTQREFWAGELFF. Supplemented by reference TRBV7-6 and TRBJ2-2, the full variable domain reads GAGVSQSPRYKVTKRGQDVALRCDPISGHVSLYWYRQALGQGPEFLTYFNYEAQQDKSGLPNDRFSAERPEGSISTLTIQRTEQRDSAMYRCASSLTQREFWAGELFFGEGSRLTVL.

V is TRBV20-1 and J is TRBJ2-1; perhaps TRBD1 as D (6 bases). Germline V gene sequence: CDR1 DFQATT, CDR2 SNEGSKA (reference sequence). The CDR3 consists of 13 residues. V lost 4 bases to trimming and J lost 5 bases, with 12 bases between them. The DNA of the CDR3 is TGCAGTGCTATGCCCGGACAGAACAATGAGCAGTTCTTC. Its protein is CSAMPGQNNEQFF.

This clonotype has a count of ten or more. The chain links TRBV7-8 to TRBJ1-5, with D perhaps TRBD1 (5 bases). The CDR3 consists of 16 residues. V lost 4 bases to trimming and J lost 0 bases, with 13 bases between them. Per the germline V gene, CDR1 is SGHVS and CDR2 is FQNEAQ. CDR3 in amino acids: CASSSTNRNSNQPQHF. CDR3 nucleotides: TGTGCCAGCAGCTCAACTAACAGGAATAGCAATCAGCCCCAGCATTTT. Full variable domain (rest looked up from reference TRBV7-8 and TRBJ1-5): GAGVSQSPRYKVAKRGQDVALRCDPISGHVSLFWYQQALGQGPEFLTYFQNEAQLDKSGLPSDRFFAERPEGSVSTLKIQRTQQEDSAVYLCASSSTNRNSNQPQHFGDGTRLSIL.

This clonotype occurred a few times. The V call is TRBV20-1, the J call TRBJ2-2; 9 bases agree with TRBD2. The CDR3 extends over 15 amino acids. Germline CDR1 reads DFQATT; CDR2 reads SNEGSKA (reference sequence). V trimming: 3 bases; J trimming: 3 bases; junction bases outside the gene matches: 5. The CDR3 nucleotides read TGCAGTGCTAGGGTAGCGGGAGTGGACACCGGGGAGCTGTTTTTT. Translating it yields CSARVAGVDTGELFF.

This clonotype was observed many times. The chain couples TRBV19 to TRBJ2-5; 9 nucleotides match TRBD2. This CDR3 is built from 13 residues. Trimming removed 6 bases from V and 5 bases from J; junction bases left unmatched: 4. Germline CDR1 is LNHDA and CDR2 is SQIVND (reference sequence). The CDR3 sequence: CASRNSGSETQYF. CDR3 nucleotide sequence: TGTGCCAGTAGGAATAGCGGGAGTGAGACCCAGTACTTC.

The J gene is TRBJ1-2, the V gene TRBV6-2 or TRBV6-3; D unclear. V shed 2 bases and J shed 9 bases, with 7 bases lying between them. The germline gives CDR1 MNHEY, CDR2 SVGEGT. This CDR3 is built from 11 residues. The CDR3 DNA reads as TGTGCCAGCAGTTACGGATTAAGCTACACCTTC. This translates into CASSYGLSYTF.

In its sample, this clonotype was seen a few times. The chain links TRBV7-2 to TRBJ2-3, with a tentative D call TRBD2 (6 bases). CDR1 SGHTA and CDR2 FQGNSA come from the germline V gene. Trimming removed 6 bases at V and 6 bases at J, with 19 bases between. The CDR3 is 15 residues long. CDR3: CASRPPGLRGDTQYF. DNA for the CDR3: TGTGCCAGCAGGCCCCCGGGACTCCGGGGGGATACGCAGTATTTT. The whole variable domain, remainder taken from reference TRBV7-2 and TRBJ2-3, is GAGVSQSPSNKVTEKGKDVELRCDPISGHTALYWYRQSLGQGLEFLIYFQGNSAPDKSGLPSDRFSAERTGGSVSTLTIQRTQQEDSAVYLCASRPPGLRGDTQYFGPGTRLTVL.

V gene TRBV4-1 combines with J gene TRBJ2-3; D is undetermined. Trimming took off 3 bases at V and 3 bases at J, with 13 bases between the two ends. CDR3 length: 15 amino acids. Germline CDR1 is MGHRA and CDR2 is YSYEKL. CDR3 DNA sequence: TGCGCCAGCAGCCACAATTTCCCGTCGACAGATACGCAGTATTTT. Translating it yields CASSHNFPSTDTQYF.

V and J are TRBV5-1 and TRBJ2-5; maybe TRBD1 (6 bases). Trimming pared 2 bases from V and 5 bases from J, leaving 16 bases between. Germline CDR1 SGHRS, CDR2 YFSETQ. The CDR3 loop spans 15 amino acids. CDR3 coding DNA: TGCGCCAGCAGCTTAGGGGGAGCTCGAGGGGAGACCCAGTACTTC. Encoded protein: CASSLGGARGETQYF. The variable domain in full, with the rest retrieved from reference TRBV5-1 and TRBJ2-5, is KAGVTQTPRYLIKTRGQQVTLSCSPISGHRSVSWYQQTPGQGLQFLFEYFSETQRNKGNFPGRFSGRQFSNSRSEMNVSTLELGDSALYLCASSLGGARGETQYFGPGTRLLVL.

The chain joins TRBV30 to TRBJ1-1, with a weak D call TRBD1 (5 bases). The ends were cut back, 1 base at V and 7 bases at J, with 13 bases in the middle. The CDR3 length is 13 residues. In germline, CDR1 is GTSNPN, CDR2 SVGIG (reference sequence). The CDR3 sequence: CAWSAAGRDEAFF. In nucleotides, the CDR3 is TGTGCCTGGAGTGCGGCAGGGCGGGATGAAGCTTTCTTT.